These T cell receptor beta chains were read from a single sample in a study of T cells after yellow fever vaccination. Each CDR3 protein gets one entry after TCRdb re-called the 5' RACE reads with MiXCR. The data contain some 600,000 distinct CDR3 sequences, 9% to 15% of them singletons. The starting material was PBMCs, obtained on the day of the yellow fever booster vaccination. These receptor sequences come from a man aged 30 to 39 who received the YFV17D yellow fever vaccine. The CDR3 runs from the conserved cysteine through the conserved F or W.

v_call	cdr3_length	j_call	cdr3_aa
TRBV18	16	TRBJ1-3	CASSPSGPSSGNTIYF
TRBV3-1	18	TRBJ2-2	CASSNKVAGATNTGELFF
TRBV7-3	13	TRBJ2-5	CASSLIPGETQYF
TRBV14	11	TRBJ1-1	CASSQGLQTFF
TRBV19	14	TRBJ1-1	CASTIGGVATEAFF
TRBV7-8	13	TRBJ2-4	CASSPGQGRTQYF
TRBV25-1	14	TRBJ2-7	CASSDRQAGRVEYF
TRBV4-3	16	TRBJ1-1	CASRLNGQQLNTEAFF
TRBV5-1	15	TRBJ2-2	CATHRGGEPTGELFF
TRBV9	12	TRBJ2-1	CASSVALGEQFF
TRBV20-1	17	TRBJ2-7	CSARAPLGTRLFYEQYF
TRBV20-1	15	TRBJ2-7	CSATPTRRALYEQYF
TRBV5-4	15	TRBJ2-2	CASSTRDRVGGELFF
TRBV9	17	TRBJ2-3	CASSVGVTSGRTDTQYF
TRBV5-1	16	TRBJ2-2	CASSFDGTGQTGELFF
TRBV20-1	14	TRBJ1-5	CSGQQGVPGQPQHF
TRBV20-1	14	TRBJ2-7	CSARRWLDSYEQYF
TRBV19	15	TRBJ1-5	CASSIEFFSVQPQHF
TRBV5-1	16	TRBJ2-3	CASNLVGQGYTDTQYF
TRBV18	13	TRBJ2-3	CASSTLAGDTQYF
TRBV10-3	16	TRBJ2-5	CAISERDNRPTGTQYF
TRBV20-1	16	TRBJ2-1	CSVLTRGGSSYNEQFF
TRBV7-3	13	TRBJ1-1	CASSFGENNEAFF
TRBV20-1	14	TRBJ2-7	CSARANFLSYEQYF
TRBV5-1	18	TRBJ2-3	CASSLVLAGGPGTDTQYF
TRBV3-1	16	TRBJ2-1	CASSQVGLAGGNEQFF
TRBV30	15	TRBJ2-5	CAWRTGQVLQETQYF